This TCR beta chain was sequenced during a study of shared clonotypes between healthy human individuals. Study-wide points: Shared clonotypes: roughly 4.5% naive CD4, around 4% naive CD8, about 2.5% memory CD4, approximately 0.4% memory CD8. Generally, naive subsets came out with larger estimated richness than memory subsets.

CDR1 and CDR2 (germline): WSHSY, SAAADI. This CDR3 has 12 residues. V was shortened by 10 bases and J by 7 bases, with 16 bases between the two germline ends. The data were produced by immunoSEQ multiplex PCR, yet TCRdb's version contains in-frame clones alone and is incomplete. Altogether 1,400,000 or so clones are present, approximately 98.5% being singletons, with the ten largest covering 0.36%. Each sample came from a Caucasian adult donor living in Nashville, Tennessee. This clone was seen just once. Its antigen is undetermined. The sample comprised naive CD4+ T cells sorted from blood. Subset specified: CD45RA+ positively selected. The chain combines TRBV10-2 with TRBJ1-2; D unresolved. The clonotype comes from a man between 25 and 39 years old in good health. The CDR3 region is CATFGGMGGYTF. The CDR3 region has the DNA TGCGCCACCTTCGGAGGGATGGGTGGCTACACCTTC.